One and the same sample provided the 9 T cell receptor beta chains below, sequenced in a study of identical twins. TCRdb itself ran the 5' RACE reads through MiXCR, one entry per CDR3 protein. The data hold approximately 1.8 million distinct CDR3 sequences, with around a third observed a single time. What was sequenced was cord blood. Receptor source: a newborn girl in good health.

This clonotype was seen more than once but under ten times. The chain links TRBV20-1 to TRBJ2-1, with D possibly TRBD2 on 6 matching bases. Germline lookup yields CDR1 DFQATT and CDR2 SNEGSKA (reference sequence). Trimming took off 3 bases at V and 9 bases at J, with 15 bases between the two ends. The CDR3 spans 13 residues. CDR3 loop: CSASIPGASEQFF. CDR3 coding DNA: TGCAGTGCTAGTATACCGGGAGCCAGTGAGCAGTTCTTC.

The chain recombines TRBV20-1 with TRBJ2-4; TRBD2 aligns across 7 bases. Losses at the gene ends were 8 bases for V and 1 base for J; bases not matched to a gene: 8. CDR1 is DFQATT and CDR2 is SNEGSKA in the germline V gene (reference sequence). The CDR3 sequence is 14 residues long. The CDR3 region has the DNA TGCAGTTCCCGCCCCGGGGGGGCCAAAAACATTCAGTACTTC. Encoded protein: CSSRPGGAKNIQYF.

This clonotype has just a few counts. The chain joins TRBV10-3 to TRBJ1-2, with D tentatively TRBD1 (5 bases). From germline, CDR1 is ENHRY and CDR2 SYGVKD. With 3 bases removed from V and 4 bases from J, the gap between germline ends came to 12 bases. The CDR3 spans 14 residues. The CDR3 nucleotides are TGTGCCATCAGTGACATGTCGACAGCCTATGGCTACACCTTC. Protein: CAISDMSTAYGYTF.

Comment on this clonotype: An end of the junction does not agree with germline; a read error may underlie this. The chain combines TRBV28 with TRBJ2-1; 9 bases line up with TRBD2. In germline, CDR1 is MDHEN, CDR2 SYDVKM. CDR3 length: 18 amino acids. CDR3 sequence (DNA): TGTGCCAGCAGTTTACCCTCTTATAGCGGGAGATCCTGCAATGAGCAGTTCTTC. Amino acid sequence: CASSLPSYSGRSCNEQFF.

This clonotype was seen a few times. The CDR3 bases are TGTGCCAGCAGCTCCTACAGGGCCACAGATACGCAGTATTTT. The encoded protein is CASSSYRATDTQYF. The chain uses TRBV7-2 and TRBJ2-3; tentative D call: TRBD1 (6 bases). With 4 bases removed from V and 2 bases from J, the gap between germline ends came to 10 bases. CDR1 SGHTA and CDR2 FQGNSA come from the germline V gene. The CDR3 is 14 amino acids. Full variable domain (outside the CDR3, taken from reference TRBV7-2 and TRBJ2-3): GAGVSQSPSNKVTEKGKDVELRCDPISGHTALYWYRQSLGQGLEFLIYFQGNSAPDKSGLPSDRFSAERTGGSVSTLTIQRTQQEDSAVYLCASSSYRATDTQYFGPGTRLTVL.

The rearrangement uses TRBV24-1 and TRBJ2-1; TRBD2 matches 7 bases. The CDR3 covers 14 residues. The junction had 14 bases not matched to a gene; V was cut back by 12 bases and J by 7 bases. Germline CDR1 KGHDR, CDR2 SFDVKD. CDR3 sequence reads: CAPPPGGNANEQFF. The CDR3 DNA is TGTGCCCCTCCTCCCGGGGGGAACGCTAATGAGCAGTTCTTC.

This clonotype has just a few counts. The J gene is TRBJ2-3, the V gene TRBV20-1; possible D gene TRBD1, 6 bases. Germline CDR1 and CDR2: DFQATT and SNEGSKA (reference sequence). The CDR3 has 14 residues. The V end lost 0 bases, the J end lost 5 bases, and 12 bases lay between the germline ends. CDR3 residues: CSARDGRGKDTQYF. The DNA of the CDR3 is TGCAGTGCTAGAGATGGCAGGGGAAAAGATACGCAGTATTTT.

DNA for the CDR3: TGTGCCAGCAGCAGCTACAGGGGCTCCTACAATGAGCAGTACTTC. Translated: CASSSYRGSYNEQYF. The chain recombines TRBV11-2 with TRBJ2-5, with TRBD1 matching 7 bases. V was clipped by 5 bases and J by 11 bases; unmatched bases: 17. Germline CDR1 and CDR2: SGHAT and FQNNGV. The CDR3 sequence is 15 residues long.

The CDR3 DNA reads as TGTGCCAGCTTCCCGGGACTAGCGGGGGAAGAGACCCAGTACTTC. As protein: CASFPGLAGEETQYF. The chain combines TRBV28 with TRBJ2-5; 14 bases map to TRBD2. The CDR3 runs 15 residues. The J segment lost 3 bases and the V segment lost 8 bases, leaving 5 bases of the junction unmatched. Looked up from germline, CDR1 is MDHEN and CDR2 is SYDVKM.